The sequence of this TCR beta chain was determined in a study of shared clonotypes between healthy human individuals. Study observations and caveats: Shared across four donors were roughly 4.8% of the naive CD4 clonotypes.

Healthy HIV-negative adults with no recent acute infections or vaccinations were recruited as donors. Of note for this clone: As yet, its antigen is unknown.

Execution of the assay was at deep level. Every subset had its genomic DNA shared out evenly among several immunoSEQ plates. The protocol was immunoSEQ multiplex PCR, while the TCRdb copy is restricted to in-frame clones and leaves out a portion. The sample lists about 2.4 million clones, 90% to 95% occurring once. The sample comprised naive CD4+ T cells from PBMCs. The subset denotes: CD45RA+ positively selected. The clonotype was recovered from a man younger than 30 in good health. Some clones in this sample may be carry-over from other donors' samples.

CDR3: CASSAGPRAYEQYF. CDR3 nucleotides: TGTGCCAGCAGCGCCGGGCCCCGGGCCTACGAGCAGTACTTC. The chain has TRBV5-4 and TRBJ2-7; D unresolved. V shed 4 bases and J shed 2 bases, with 13 bases lying between them. Germline loops: CDR1 SGHNT, CDR2 YYREEE (reference sequence). The CDR3 is 14 residues long.